This T cell receptor beta chain was identified in a study of vaccination and CD4 T cells after COVID-19. Study-wide background: Researchers treated cells with overlapping spike peptides taken from SARS-CoV-2, HCoV-NL63, HCoV-OC43 and HCoV-229E.

Indicated treatment: approximately nine-day PBMC culture with coronavirus spike peptide pools or control peptides (ViraFEST assay). The sample holds a few counts of this clonotype. The target antigen is unknown. General study findings and limits: Convalescent patients displayed a median roughly 90% of reactive clones emerging only post-vaccination.

There are 15 residues in the CDR3. J lost 4 bases, V lost 4 bases, and 6 bases had no gene match. The V gene's germline CDR1 is SNHLY and CDR2 FYNNEI. The Oncomine TCR Beta short-read assay generated sequence data from the DNA of cultured CD4+ T cells. Via MiXCR, TCRdb re-called the PCR reads, giving one row per CDR3 protein. The sample has some 18,000 distinct CDR3 sequences, approximately 60% seen once. The origin of this receptor is a human donor who had recovered from COVID-19. The material sequenced was CD4+ T cells from blood, cultured in vitro. This chain uses TRBV2 with TRBJ2-2, with TRBD1 matching over 7 bases. As DNA, the CDR3 is TGTGCCAGCAGTGCCGGGACAGTGTCCACCGGGGAGCTGTTTTTT. This sequence encodes CASSAGTVSTGELFF.